This TCR beta chain was retrieved from a study of OX40 agonist ivuxolimab in advanced cancers. The J segment lost 1 base and the V segment lost 4 bases, leaving 4 bases of the junction unmatched. The CDR3 is 17 residues long. The germline gives CDR1 KGHSY, CDR2 FQNENV. Sequencing was performed with immunoSEQ multiplex PCR; in TCRdb, only in-frame clones are kept and a portion is missing. Of around 70,000 clones in the sample, roughly 85% are singletons; the top ten hold approximately 10%. The sequence was obtained from an adult with an advanced solid tumor such as melanoma, head and neck, liver or kidney cancer. This chain links TRBV16 with TRBJ2-6; 10 bases align to TRBD1. The input for sequencing was CD4+ or CD8+ T cells sorted from blood, taken in a trial of the OX40 agonist ivuxolimab. Here the CDR3 reads CASSRGQGGSGANVLTF. The CDR3 DNA follows: TGTGCCAGCAGCCGCGGACAGGGGGGGTCTGGGGCCAACGTCCTGACTTTC.